The 20 T cell receptor beta chains below all came from one sample that was sequenced in a study of blood T cell repertoires in COVID-19. Only in-frame clones appear in the TCRdb table, and some are missing; sequencing was by immunoSEQ multiplex PCR. Counted here are roughly 570,000 clones, roughly 91% occurring once; the ten biggest clones make up roughly 7.4%. Sequencing used peripheral blood. The receptors were sampled from a woman aged 45-65 years with COVID-19, enrolled during active disease.

The V call is TRBV3-1 (or the pseudogene TRBV3-2), the J call TRBJ1-1, with D perhaps TRBD1 (6 bases). CDR1 is LGHDT and CDR2 is YNNKEL in the germline V gene (reference sequence). Trimming stripped 4 bases from V and 4 bases from J, with 16 bases between. The CDR3 runs to 15 residues. The CDR3: CASSLNRGSATEAFF. The CDR3 DNA reads TGTGCCAGCAGCCTCAATAGGGGGTCTGCCACTGAAGCTTTCTTT.

The chain links TRBV3-1 (or the pseudogene TRBV3-2) to TRBJ2-2; TRBD1 agrees at 11 bases. This CDR3 has 15 residues. Per germline, CDR1 LGHDT and CDR2 YNNKEL (reference sequence). Unmatched junction bases numbered 3, after V lost 3 bases and J lost 6 bases. In DNA form, the CDR3 reads TGTGCCAGCAGCCAGGGACAGGGGGGACCCGGGGAGCTGTTTTTT. Encoded protein: CASSQGQGGPGELFF.

The chain combines TRBV18 with TRBJ1-1; D unclear. The V end lost 3 bases, the J end lost 3 bases, and 14 bases lay between the germline ends. Germline assignment: CDR1 KGHSH and CDR2 LQKENI. CDR3 size: 15 residues. CDR3 nucleotide sequence: TGTGCCAGCTCACCCGAGGGTACAGTGGACACTGAAGCTTTCTTT. This encodes CASSPEGTVDTEAFF.

The chain carries TRBV27 and TRBJ2-7, with D perhaps TRBD1 (5 bases). The CDR3 covers 12 residues. Germline V gene sequence: CDR1 MNHEY, CDR2 SMNVEV (reference sequence). Trimming cost V 9 bases and J 2 bases, with 11 bases left between them. The CDR3 reads CASHRSPYEQYF. The CDR3 bases are TGTGCCAGTCACAGGAGCCCCTACGAGCAGTACTTC.

This chain joins TRBV7-8 and TRBJ1-1; D unresolved. V was cut by 5 bases and J by 1 base, with 14 bases left in between. CDR3 length: 15 amino acids. Per the germline V gene, CDR1 is SGHVS and CDR2 is FQNEAQ. In DNA, the CDR3 is TGTGCCAGCAGCCTGACCCCAGCGGGGAACACTGAAGCTTTCTTT. Translated: CASSLTPAGNTEAFF.

Only a few counts were recorded for this clone. The chain recombines TRBV2 with TRBJ1-1; D ambiguous. The CDR3 consists of 13 residues. With 7 bases removed from V and 3 bases from J, the gap between germline ends came to 12 bases. Per germline, CDR1 SNHLY and CDR2 FYNNEI. CDR3 region: CASNAYGDTEAFF. The CDR3, as DNA: TGTGCCAGCAATGCGTATGGAGACACTGAAGCTTTCTTT. The variable domain in full, completed from reference TRBV2 and TRBJ1-1, reads EPEVTQTPSHQVTQMGQEVILRCVPISNHLYFYWYRQILGQKVEFLVSFYNNEISEKSEIFDDQFSVERPDGSNFTLKIRSTKLEDSAMYFCASNAYGDTEAFFGQGTRLTVV.

The chain combines TRBV6-5 with TRBJ1-2; no definite D call. The V end was cut by 0 bases, the J end by 0 bases, with 8 bases between. Germline V gene sequence: CDR1 MNHEY, CDR2 SVGAGI. The CDR3 spans 15 residues. CDR3 in DNA: TGTGCCAGCAGTTACTCGGGGAGGCCTAACTATGGCTACACCTTC. It is translated as CASSYSGRPNYGYTF.

V is TRBV11-2 and J is TRBJ2-7; TRBD2 matches 10 bases. Looked up from germline, CDR1 is SGHAT and CDR2 is FQNNGV. V trimming: 1 base; J trimming: 0 bases; junction bases outside the gene matches: 3. The CDR3 extends over 16 amino acids. The CDR3 here is CASSLGGTSASYEQYF. In DNA, the CDR3 is TGTGCCAGCAGCTTAGGGGGGACTAGCGCCTCCTACGAGCAGTACTTC. The full variable domain, its missing parts supplied by reference TRBV11-2 and TRBJ2-7, is EAGVAQSPRYKIIEKRQSVAFWCNPISGHATLYWYQQILGQGPKLLIQFQNNGVVDDSQLPKDRFSAERLKGVDSTLKIQPAKLEDSAVYLCASSLGGTSASYEQYFGPGTRLTVT.

The chain carries TRBV13 and TRBJ1-2; D unclear. The germline CDR1 and CDR2 sequences are PRHDT and FYEKMQ (reference sequence). Trimming took off 2 bases at V and 4 bases at J, with 14 bases between the two ends. The CDR3 runs 15 residues. For the CDR3, the DNA is TGTGCCAGCAGCTTAAGTACCGGGTCCCGCTATGGCTACACCTTC. Protein product: CASSLSTGSRYGYTF.

This clone has a handful of counts. The J gene is TRBJ2-7, the V gene TRBV7-9, with 10 bases matching TRBD1. Germline V gene data show CDR1 as SEHNR and CDR2 as FQNEAQ (reference sequence). Trimming removed 1 base from V and 6 bases from J; junction bases left unmatched: 3. The CDR3 totals 14 residues. CDR3 residues: CASSLEGQGTEQYF. The CDR3 DNA reads TGTGCCAGCAGCTTAGAGGGACAGGGGACCGAGCAGTACTTC.

The chain employs TRBV19 and TRBJ1-2; D call uncertain. Trimming pared 7 bases from V and 8 bases from J, leaving 17 bases between. Germline CDR1 LNHDA, CDR2 SQIVND (reference sequence). CDR3 length equals 13 residues. This CDR3 is CASNPGSPLGYTF. CDR3 in DNA: TGTGCCAGTAACCCCGGGAGCCCTCTCGGCTACACCTTC. The full variable domain, rest sourced from reference TRBV19 and TRBJ1-2, is DGGITQSPKYLFRKEGQNVTLSCEQNLNHDAMYWYRQDPGQGLRLIYYSQIVNDFQKGDIAEGYSVSREKKESFPLTVTSAQKNPTAFYLCASNPGSPLGYTFGSGTRLTVV.

In the case of this clone: Other DNA sequences of this sample code for an identical CDR3. The chain carries TRBV15 and TRBJ2-5; D not resolved. The ends were cut back, 1 base at V and 5 bases at J, with 5 bases in the middle. The CDR3 runs 12 residues. Germline V CDR1 and CDR2: LNHNV, YYDKDF (reference sequence). The CDR3 loop reads CATSRGRETQYF. Written as DNA, the CDR3 is TGTGCCACCAGCAGAGGCCGGGAGACCCAGTACTTC. Complete variable domain (other parts from reference TRBV15 and TRBJ2-5): DAMVIQNPRYQVTQFGKPVTLSCSQTLNHNVMYWYQQKSSQAPKLLFHYYDKDFNNEADTPDNFQSRRPNTSFCFLDIRSPGLGDTAMYLCATSRGRETQYFGPGTRLLVL.

The chain links TRBV19 to TRBJ1-3; no firm D call. The CDR3 is made up of 14 amino acids. V gave up 3 bases and J gave up 0 bases, with 6 bases separating them. Germline V gives CDR1 LNHDA, CDR2 SQIVND (reference sequence). The CDR3, as DNA: TGTGCCAGTAGTATCGGTCACTCTGGAAACACCATATATTTT. Amino acid sequence: CASSIGHSGNTIYF.

The J gene is TRBJ2-1, the V gene TRBV9; 9 positions match TRBD1. The CDR3 is 15 amino acids. Germline CDR1 reads SGDLS; CDR2 reads YYNGEE. J lost 3 bases, V lost 3 bases, and 4 bases had no gene match. CDR3: CASSAGTGNYNEQFF. The CDR3 bases are TGTGCCAGCAGCGCCGGGACAGGGAACTACAATGAGCAGTTCTTC.

Note on this clone: Other DNA sequences in this sample translate to the same CDR3. The J gene is TRBJ2-7, the V gene TRBV5-1; 7 nucleotides align to TRBD1. Germline loops: CDR1 SGHRS, CDR2 YFSETQ. V dropped 0 bases and J dropped 2; count of bases not matched to a gene: 2. The CDR3 covers 14 residues. The CDR3 spells CASSLGQGPYEQYF. The CDR3 nucleotides are TGCGCCAGCAGCTTGGGACAGGGCCCCTACGAGCAGTACTTC. The variable domain in full, with the rest retrieved from reference TRBV5-1 and TRBJ2-7, is KAGVTQTPRYLIKTRGQQVTLSCSPISGHRSVSWYQQTPGQGLQFLFEYFSETQRNKGNFPGRFSGRQFSNSRSEMNVSTLELGDSALYLCASSLGQGPYEQYFGPGTRLTVT.

The chain combines TRBV10-3 with TRBJ1-2, with D perhaps matching TRBD1 (5 bases). Per the germline V gene, CDR1 is ENHRY and CDR2 is SYGVKD. V was clipped by 0 bases and J by 8 bases, with 10 bases between them. There are 13 residues in the CDR3. The CDR3 DNA is TGTGCCATCAGTGAGTCAGGGGTAGAGGGCTACACCTTC. Its translation: CAISESGVEGYTF.

This chain connects TRBV27 to TRBJ2-4; 8 positions agree with TRBD1. Germline lookup yields CDR1 MNHEY and CDR2 SMNVEV (reference sequence). V shed 0 bases and J 8 bases; nucleotides not matched to a gene: 6. This CDR3 has 15 residues. CDR3: CASSLSSRGHDIQYF. DNA for the CDR3: TGTGCCAGCAGTTTATCGAGCAGGGGGCATGACATTCAGTACTTC.

CDR3 nucleotides: TGTGCCAGCGTCCGGGACAGGGGAGTCTATGGCTACACCTTC. Its translation is CASVRDRGVYGYTF. The gene calls are TRBV6-6 and TRBJ1-2; 10 positions agree with TRBD1. With 8 bases clipped from V and 4 bases from J, the junction kept 7 bases outside the gene matches. This CDR3 is 14 amino acids long. Germline V lookup: CDR1 MNHNY, CDR2 SVGAGI (reference sequence).

The rearrangement joins TRBV6-5 to TRBJ2-7; TRBD1 might be the D (6 bases). Between the trimmed V and J ends, which lost 7 bases and 3 bases, there was a span of 16 bases. The CDR3 length is 14 residues. Germline CDR1 is MNHEY and CDR2 is SVGAGI. The DNA of the CDR3 is TGTGCCAGCACCCGAGGCAGGGGCGACTACGAGCAGTACTTC. Translation gives CASTRGRGDYEQYF.

The chain uses TRBV3-1 (or the pseudogene TRBV3-2) and TRBJ2-7; a possible D gene is TRBD1 (6 bases). This CDR3 region has 15 residues. V was clipped by 4 bases and J by 3 bases, with 16 bases between them. Germline V lookup: CDR1 LGHDT, CDR2 YNNKEL (reference sequence). CDR3 sequence reads: CASSLQQGGFYEQYF. The CDR3 bases are TGTGCCAGCAGCCTCCAACAAGGGGGTTTCTACGAGCAGTACTTC.